The rows below give T cell receptor beta chains drawn from one sample of a study of shared clonotypes between healthy human individuals. Measured with immunoSEQ multiplex PCR; TCRdb has only the in-frame clones, and not every one. The data show roughly 2 million clones, 85% to 95% seen once. The sequencing sample was made of naive CD4+ T cells sorted from blood. These TCRs come from a man younger than 35 in good health. CDR3s include the opening cysteine and the closing phenylalanine or tryptophan. The D gene is left open where the match is weak. Where a row states a size, it is once, few, many or the class of an expanded clone; other rows omit it.

j_call d_call v_call clone_size cdr3_nt cdr3_aa
TRBJ2-2 . TRBV7-9 . TGTGCCAGCAGCTTGGCCGCGGGGACCGGGGAGCTGTTTTTT CASSLAAGTGELFF
TRBJ2-3 . TRBV4-2 . TGTGCCAGCAGCCAAGGTCGGTGGGGGGGCGGCACAGATACGCAGTATTTT CASSQGRWGGGTDTQYF
TRBJ1-2 . TRBV5-1 . TGCGCCAGCAGCTTGGAGCGGGGCATGTACCGTGGCTACACCTTC CASSLERGMYRGYTF
TRBJ2-1 . TRBV5-1 . TGCGCCAGCAGCGCGGGAAGCAATGAGCAGTTCTTC CASSAGSNEQFF
TRBJ1-4 . TRBV7-8 . TGTGCCAGCAGCCCGCGCGGGGGTCCAACTAATGAAAAACTGTTTTTT CASSPRGGPTNEKLFF
TRBJ1-5 TRBD1 TRBV29-1 . TGCAGCGTTGGAGAACAGGGGGATTTCAATCAGCCCCAGCATTTT CSVGEQGDFNQPQHF
TRBJ1-2 . TRBV11-2 . TGTGCCAGCAGCAGGGGCAACAGGGACGGCTACACCTTC CASSRGNRDGYTF
TRBJ2-7 . TRBV27 . TGTGCCAGCAGTTTATCACCGGGTCAACGAGGGCCACTCGAGCAGTACTTC CASSLSPGQRGPLEQYF
TRBJ1-1 . TRBV2 . TGTGCCAGCAGTGAAGAAGGGGGCACTGAAGCTTTCTTT CASSEEGGTEAFF
TRBJ1-1 . TRBV6-1 . TGTGCCAGCTACAAGACAGGGAACACTGAAGCTTTCTTT CASYKTGNTEAFF
TRBJ2-7 . TRBV5-4 . TGTGCCAGCAGCTTGGGACAGAGGAGCTCCTACGAGCAGTACTTC CASSLGQRSSYEQYF
TRBJ2-5 . TRBV10-3 . TGTGCCATCAATTCAGGGACCGGACAGAAAGAGACCCAGTACTTC CAINSGTGQKETQYF
TRBJ1-2 . TRBV20-1 . TGCAGTGCTGGGCCAGGGTATGGCTACACCTTC CSAGPGYGYTF
TRBJ2-5 . TRBV30 . TGTGCCTGGAATAATGGGGAGACCCAGTACTTC CAWNNGETQYF
TRBJ1-1 . TRBV27 . TGTGCCAGCGATAGCGGGGTAAAAGCTTTCTTT CASDSGVKAFF
TRBJ2-1 . TRBV7-2 once TGTGCCAGCAGCTTAGCCGCTGGATCCTACAATGAGCAGTTCTTC CASSLAAGSYNEQFF
TRBJ2-7 TRBD2 TRBV5-4 . TGTGCCAGCAGCCCGACTAGCGGGAGGCCGGGGGAGCAGTACTTC CASSPTSGRPGEQYF
TRBJ1-3 . TRBV2 . TGTGCCAGCAGCCGACGGCCTGGGGGTAGGGTGAGCTCTGGAAACACCATATATTTT CASSRRPGGRVSSGNTIYF
TRBJ2-3 . TRBV15 once TGTGCCACCAGCAGAGATCCCCCAGGGACGAACACAGATACGCAGTATTTT CATSRDPPGTNTDTQYF
TRBJ2-1 . TRBV25-1 . TGTGCCAGCAGTGAACTAGGGGGAGCTTTAACTCGGGAGCAGTTCTTC CASSELGGALTREQFF
TRBJ1-2 . TRBV19 . TGTGCCAGTAGTAGGTCAGCGGACCTTAACTATGGCTACACCTTC CASSRSADLNYGYTF
TRBJ1-1 TRBD1 TRBV5-1 . TGCGCCAGCAGCTCCCGGACAGGGGGCGACACTGAAGCTTTCTTT CASSSRTGGDTEAFF
TRBJ1-4 . TRBV5-1 once TGCGCCAGCAGCGCCCACGAACGAGAAAAACTGTTTTTT CASSAHEREKLFF
TRBJ2-5 TRBD2 TRBV6-6 once TGTGCCAGCAGTTCCCCCAGACTAGCGGGAACGGAGACCCAGTACTTC CASSSPRLAGTETQYF
TRBJ2-7 . TRBV5-1 . TGCGCCAGCAGCTTGGAAGCAGGTCCCTCCTACGAGCAGTACTTC CASSLEAGPSYEQYF
TRBJ1-1 . TRBV18 . TGTGCCAGCTCAGGCACGGCCCCTTTGAACACTGAAGCTTTCTTT CASSGTAPLNTEAFF
TRBJ2-7 . TRBV11-2 . TGTGCCAGCAGCTCGAGGGGTAACGAGCAGTACTTC CASSSRGNEQYF
TRBJ2-7 . TRBV2 . TGTGCCAGCAGGCCCTCGGGACAAGTTTACGAGCAGTACTTC CASRPSGQVYEQYF
TRBJ2-3 TRBD1 TRBV2 . TGTGCCAGCAGCGGACAGGGGGCCTCAGATACGCAGTATTTT CASSGQGASDTQYF
TRBJ1-3 TRBD1 TRBV5-6 . TGTGCCAGCAGCTTGAAACAGGGGACAGGAAACACCATATATTTT CASSLKQGTGNTIYF
TRBJ2-1 TRBD1 TRBV5-5 . TGTGCCAGCAGGCGGATGGGACAGTCCTACAATGAGCAGTTCTTC CASRRMGQSYNEQFF
TRBJ1-4 . TRBV6-1 . TGTGCCAGCAGTGGAGCGAAGGGGGAAAAACTGTTTTTT CASSGAKGEKLFF
TRBJ1-1 . TRBV29-1 . TGCAGCGTTGGGCGGAACACTGAAGCTTTCTTT CSVGRNTEAFF
TRBJ2-1 . TRBV18 . TGTGCCAGCTCACCACCGGTACAGGTCTATGAGCAGTTCTTC CASSPPVQVYEQFF
TRBJ1-4 . TRBV30 . TGTGCCGGGGGGGATCAAAAACTGTTTTTT CAGGDQKLFF
TRBJ1-2 . TRBV20-1 many TGCAGTGCTGGCGACAGTTATGGCTACACCTTC CSAGDSYGYTF
TRBJ2-5 TRBD2 TRBV30 . TGTGCCTGGAGTCATAAACTAGCGGGACGTCAAGAGACCCAGTACTTC CAWSHKLAGRQETQYF
TRBJ1-5 . TRBV15 . TGTGCCACCAGCAGAGACGGGGCCCTGCTCCAGCATTTT CATSRDGALLQHF
TRBJ2-7 . TRBV6-1 . TGTGCCAGCAGTGAAGCGCGCCAGATTCCCTACGAGCAGTACTTC CASSEARQIPYEQYF
TRBJ1-1 . TRBV10-3 . TGTGCCATCAGTGAACGGGACTCTTTGGGGATGAACACTGAAGCTTTCTTT CAISERDSLGMNTEAFF
TRBJ1-6 TRBD1 TRBV28 . TGTGCCACCTGGGGACAGACCGATTCACCCCTCCACTTT CATWGQTDSPLHF
TRBJ2-7 . TRBV7-9 . TGTGCCAGCAGCCCCTCCCGGACGTCATCCTACGAGCAGTACTTC CASSPSRTSSYEQYF
TRBJ2-1 TRBD1 TRBV6-6 once TGTGCCAGCAGTCGGACAGGTAGTAATGAGCAGTTCTTC CASSRTGSNEQFF
TRBJ1-5 . TRBV27 . TGTGCCAGCAGTACCCGACAGATCCCTAATCAGCCCCAGCATTTT CASSTRQIPNQPQHF
TRBJ2-3 . TRBV2 . TGTGCCAGCAGTGAAGTAGGGCCAGTCTCCACAGATACGCAGTATTTT CASSEVGPVSTDTQYF
TRBJ1-6 TRBD1 TRBV7-9 . TGTGCCAGCAGCCTAACAGGGGGTGGAAATAATTCACCCCTCCACTTT CASSLTGGGNNSPLHF
TRBJ1-4 . TRBV5-6 . TGTGCCAGCAGCTTATGGACTAATGAAAAACTGTTTTTT CASSLWTNEKLFF
TRBJ1-1 . TRBV6-1 . TGTGCCAGCAGTGAAGAAGGCCACACTGAAGCTTTCTTT CASSEEGHTEAFF
TRBJ2-7 TRBD1 TRBV6-5 . TGTGCCAGCAGTTACTCAGGGACAGGAGCCTACAAGCAGTACTTC CASSYSGTGAYKQYF
TRBJ2-2 . TRBV18 . TGTGCCAGCTCACCAGGGCGGACCACCGGGGAGCTGTTTTTT CASSPGRTTGELFF
TRBJ1-2 TRBD1 TRBV5-1 once TGCGCCAGCAGCTTGACAGGGGTGTCCTATGGCTACACCTTC CASSLTGVSYGYTF
TRBJ1-6 . TRBV21-1 . TGTGCCAGCAGCACTGCACACGGACCCCTCCACTTT CASSTAHGPLHF
TRBJ2-7 . TRBV19 . TGTGCCAGTAGTGCCGACTCTGACCCCACCGAGCAGTACTTC CASSADSDPTEQYF
TRBJ1-3 . TRBV11-2 . TGTGCCAGCAGCGTCACCGGGCCCATATATTTT CASSVTGPIYF
TRBJ1-2 TRBD1 TRBV6-1 . TGTGCCAGCAGTGTACAGGGGTATGGCTACACCTTC CASSVQGYGYTF
TRBJ2-7 TRBD1 TRBV6-5 . TGTGCCAGCAGTTACTTCTCCGGGACAGCCTCCTACGAGCAGTACTTC CASSYFSGTASYEQYF
TRBJ1-6 TRBD1 TRBV6-1 . TGTGCCAGCAGCCAGACAGGGAATTCACCCCTCCACTTT CASSQTGNSPLHF
TRBJ1-2 . TRBV19 . TGTGCCAGTAGTATAGATCCTACCGGCGGGAACTATGGCTACACCTTC CASSIDPTGGNYGYTF